This T cell receptor beta chain was obtained from a study of blood T cell repertoires in COVID-19. Assay: immunoSEQ multiplex PCR; the TCRdb copy retains only in-frame clones and omits some. Of around 300,000 clones in the sample, around 85% were seen once. The CDR3 consists of 15 residues. Germline V lookup: CDR1 SGHAT, CDR2 FQNNGV. Trimming cost V 4 bases and J 6 bases; bases outside gene matches: 5. Sequencing input: PBMCs or T cells enriched from blood (not recorded which). J is TRBJ2-1 and V is TRBV11-2; 11 bases line up with TRBD2. This receptor was taken from a woman in her forties or fifties who had recovered from COVID-19. CDR3 bases: TGTGCCAGCAGCTGGGGTAGCGGGAGGGGCAATGAGCAGTTCTTC. Protein product: CASSWGSGRGNEQFF.